These T cell receptor beta chains were read from a single sample in a study of OX40 agonist ivuxolimab in advanced cancers. Sequencing used immunoSEQ multiplex PCR; TCRdb keeps in-frame clones, though not all of them. The sample consists of tens of thousands of clones, about nine tenths of them appearing once. The specimen comprised CD4+ or CD8+ T cells sorted from blood, sampled in a trial of the OX40 agonist ivuxolimab. All receptors come from an adult with an advanced solid tumor such as melanoma, head and neck, liver or kidney cancer. CDR3s include the opening cysteine and the closing phenylalanine or tryptophan. D genes are given only for firm matches. Size is stated for part of the rows, as once, few or many counts, or as a class when the clone is expanded.

clone_size: -
v_call: TRBV28
d_call: -
j_call: TRBJ2-7
cdr3_nt: TGTGCCAGCACCTCAGGCGGGGCTAGTGGCTCCTACGAGCAGTACTTC
cdr3_aa: CASTSGGASGSYEQYF

clone_size: -
v_call: TRBV5-1
d_call: TRBD1
j_call: TRBJ2-3
cdr3_nt: TGCGCCAGCAGCTTCACCGGGACAGTCACAGATACGCAGTATTTT
cdr3_aa: CASSFTGTVTDTQYF

clone_size: once
v_call: TRBV11-2
d_call: -
j_call: TRBJ2-3
cdr3_nt: TGTGCCAGCAGCTCCTCACGGACGGCCACAGATACGCAGTATTTT
cdr3_aa: CASSSSRTATDTQYF

clone_size: -
v_call: TRBV19
d_call: -
j_call: TRBJ2-7
cdr3_nt: TGTGCCAGTAGTATGTTCCAGCACGAGCAGTACTTC
cdr3_aa: CASSMFQHEQYF

clone_size: -
v_call: TRBV7-9
d_call: -
j_call: TRBJ1-1
cdr3_nt: TGTGCCAGCAGCTTAGATCGACCGGTGAACACTGAAGCTTTCTTT
cdr3_aa: CASSLDRPVNTEAFF

clone_size: few
v_call: TRBV28
d_call: TRBD1
j_call: TRBJ2-7
cdr3_nt: TGTGCCAGCAGACAGGGGTACTACGAGCAGTACTTC
cdr3_aa: CASRQGYYEQYF

clone_size: once
v_call: TRBV14
d_call: -
j_call: TRBJ2-5
cdr3_nt: TGTGCCAGCAGCTCTGGTCGGGAATCTTGGGGAGAGACCCAGTACTTC
cdr3_aa: CASSSGRESWGETQYF

clone_size: -
v_call: TRBV9
d_call: TRBD2
j_call: TRBJ2-3
cdr3_nt: TGTGCCAGCAGCGTTACGACTAGCGGGAGTGATACGCAGTATTTT
cdr3_aa: CASSVTTSGSDTQYF

clone_size: -
v_call: TRBV2
d_call: TRBD1
j_call: TRBJ1-1
cdr3_nt: TGTGCCAGCAGCACCGGGACAGGGGGCAAGAACACTGAAGCTTTCTTT
cdr3_aa: CASSTGTGGKNTEAFF

clone_size: -
v_call: TRBV5-1
d_call: TRBD1
j_call: TRBJ2-7
cdr3_nt: TGCGCCAGCAGCTTGGTTGGGACAGGGACCCACGAGCAGTACTTC
cdr3_aa: CASSLVGTGTHEQYF

clone_size: once
v_call: TRBV2
d_call: -
j_call: TRBJ2-7
cdr3_nt: TGTGCCAGCAGTCCCTCCTACGAGCAGTACTTC
cdr3_aa: CASSPSYEQYF

clone_size: -
v_call: TRBV7-9
d_call: -
j_call: TRBJ1-3
cdr3_nt: TGTGCCGGGAGGGCCCTTTCTGGAAACACCATATATTTT
cdr3_aa: CAGRALSGNTIYF

clone_size: -
v_call: TRBV7-8
d_call: TRBD1
j_call: TRBJ1-1
cdr3_nt: TGTGCCAGCAGGCGGGACAGGGTGGAGACTGAAGCTTTCTTT
cdr3_aa: CASRRDRVETEAFF

clone_size: once
v_call: TRBV6-5
d_call: -
j_call: TRBJ2-1
cdr3_nt: TGTGCCAGCAGTTCATACAAGAGGAGTGAGCAGTTCTTC
cdr3_aa: CASSSYKRSEQFF

clone_size: -
v_call: TRBV11-1
d_call: -
j_call: TRBJ2-7
cdr3_nt: TGTGCCAGCAGCTTATGGCAATCCTACGAGCAGTACTTC
cdr3_aa: CASSLWQSYEQYF

clone_size: -
v_call: TRBV6-6
d_call: TRBD2
j_call: TRBJ2-7
cdr3_nt: TGTGCCAGCAGTTACGTCCTAGCGGGAGTGGGGGAGCAGTACTTC
cdr3_aa: CASSYVLAGVGEQYF

clone_size: once
v_call: TRBV7-2
d_call: TRBD2
j_call: TRBJ2-3
cdr3_nt: TGTGCCAGCAGCGCCCGACTAGCCCCCATGATGAACACAGATACGCAGTATTTT
cdr3_aa: CASSARLAPMMNTDTQYF

clone_size: -
v_call: TRBV5-6
d_call: TRBD2
j_call: TRBJ2-1
cdr3_nt: TGTGCCAGCAGCTACGGGACTAGCGGGAACCCGTCCTACAATGAGCAGTTCTTC
cdr3_aa: CASSYGTSGNPSYNEQFF

clone_size: -
v_call: TRBV6-6
d_call: -
j_call: TRBJ2-5
cdr3_nt: TGTGCCAGCAGTTACCGCGGACAGAAACAAGAGACCCAGTACTTC
cdr3_aa: CASSYRGQKQETQYF

clone_size: -
v_call: TRBV4-2
d_call: TRBD2
j_call: TRBJ2-3
cdr3_nt: TGTGCCAGCAGCCAAGATCTGAAGAAGACTAGCGGGAGTGCAGATACGCAGTATTTT
cdr3_aa: CASSQDLKKTSGSADTQYF

clone_size: -
v_call: TRBV27
d_call: -
j_call: TRBJ1-5
cdr3_nt: TGTGCCAGCAGTCCCTCCTGGACAGCCTTGGGACAGCCCCAGCATTTT
cdr3_aa: CASSPSWTALGQPQHF

clone_size: -
v_call: TRBV7-2
d_call: TRBD2
j_call: TRBJ2-2
cdr3_nt: TGTGCCAGCAGCTACCGGGAGGGCTTCACCGGGGAGCTGTTTTTT
cdr3_aa: CASSYREGFTGELFF

clone_size: few
v_call: TRBV5-1
d_call: TRBD2
j_call: TRBJ2-2
cdr3_nt: TGCGCCAGCAGCTTGGTGGGACTAGCGTCCGGGGAGCTGTTTTTT
cdr3_aa: CASSLVGLASGELFF

clone_size: once
v_call: TRBV9
d_call: -
j_call: TRBJ2-3
cdr3_nt: TGTGCCAGCAGCGTAAGGGGCACAGATACGCAGTATTTT
cdr3_aa: CASSVRGTDTQYF

clone_size: -
v_call: TRBV19
d_call: TRBD2
j_call: TRBJ2-1
cdr3_nt: TGTGCCAGTAGCACCAGGAGGGAGGGCCCCCGTGAGCAGTTCTTC
cdr3_aa: CASSTRREGPREQFF

clone_size: once
v_call: TRBV5-1
d_call: -
j_call: TRBJ2-6
cdr3_nt: TGCGCCAGCAGCTTCGGGGCCGTCATCTCTGGGGCCAACGTCCTGACTTTC
cdr3_aa: CASSFGAVISGANVLTF

clone_size: few
v_call: TRBV7-9
d_call: -
j_call: TRBJ1-1
cdr3_nt: TGTGCCAGCAGCTCGGGTTCGGGCACTGAAGCTTTCTTT
cdr3_aa: CASSSGSGTEAFF

clone_size: -
v_call: TRBV5-1
d_call: TRBD1
j_call: TRBJ2-7
cdr3_nt: TGCGCCAGCAGCTATCGACAGGGCGACGAGCAGTACTTC
cdr3_aa: CASSYRQGDEQYF

clone_size: -
v_call: TRBV7-3
d_call: -
j_call: TRBJ2-7
cdr3_nt: TGTGCCAGCAGCTTACATGTAGGGGATACCTACGAGCAGTACTTC
cdr3_aa: CASSLHVGDTYEQYF

clone_size: -
v_call: TRBV28
d_call: -
j_call: TRBJ2-7
cdr3_nt: TGTGCCAGCGGACCAATGGGCAAATACGAGCAGTACTTC
cdr3_aa: CASGPMGKYEQYF

clone_size: -
v_call: TRBV7-9
d_call: -
j_call: TRBJ2-2
cdr3_nt: TGTGCCAGCAGCCAGTCTGCTGGCGGGGAGCTGTTTTTT
cdr3_aa: CASSQSAGGELFF

clone_size: -
v_call: TRBV11-3
d_call: -
j_call: TRBJ2-2
cdr3_nt: TGTGCCAGCAGCATACGAACGAACACCGGGGAGCTGTTTTTT
cdr3_aa: CASSIRTNTGELFF

clone_size: -
v_call: TRBV7-9
d_call: -
j_call: TRBJ1-2
cdr3_nt: TGTGCCAGCAGCCCCTTCACAGGGAACGGTGGCTACACCTTC
cdr3_aa: CASSPFTGNGGYTF

clone_size: -
v_call: TRBV7-9
d_call: TRBD2
j_call: TRBJ2-2
cdr3_nt: TGTGCCAGCAGCTTAGTGTCTAGCGGGAGTCGCACCGGGGAGCTGTTTTTT
cdr3_aa: CASSLVSSGSRTGELFF

clone_size: -
v_call: TRBV27
d_call: -
j_call: TRBJ2-4
cdr3_nt: TGTGCCAGCAGTTTATCGGGGGACCGCAAAAACATTCAGTACTTC
cdr3_aa: CASSLSGDRKNIQYF

clone_size: -
v_call: TRBV5-1
d_call: -
j_call: TRBJ1-1
cdr3_nt: TGCGCCAGCAGCTTAGGGGGGACCCAGTTGAGCACTGAAGCTTTCTTT
cdr3_aa: CASSLGGTQLSTEAFF

clone_size: -
v_call: TRBV4-2
d_call: -
j_call: TRBJ2-1
cdr3_nt: TGTGCCAGCAGCCAAGATCTTAGGTCGAGGGGTGAGCAGTTCTTC
cdr3_aa: CASSQDLRSRGEQFF

clone_size: -
v_call: TRBV5-3
d_call: -
j_call: TRBJ1-1
cdr3_nt: TGTGCCAGAAGCTTGGGACAGGCTAATGGCACTGAAGCTTTCTTT
cdr3_aa: CARSLGQANGTEAFF

clone_size: -
v_call: TRBV6-6
d_call: -
j_call: TRBJ1-2
cdr3_nt: TGTGCCAGCAGAGAGCTCGGGATCGCTAACTATGGCTACACCTTC
cdr3_aa: CASRELGIANYGYTF

clone_size: -
v_call: TRBV4-3
d_call: -
j_call: TRBJ2-1
cdr3_nt: TGCGCCAGCAGCCAGCAACTAGCAAATGAGCAGTTCTTC
cdr3_aa: CASSQQLANEQFF

clone_size: few
v_call: TRBV9
d_call: -
j_call: TRBJ1-2
cdr3_nt: TGTGCCAGCAGCCCAGACCGGGAGAACTATGGCTACACCTTC
cdr3_aa: CASSPDRENYGYTF

clone_size: once
v_call: TRBV6-6
d_call: -
j_call: TRBJ2-5
cdr3_nt: TGTGCCAGCGCTTCATTCCAAGAGACCCAGTACTTC
cdr3_aa: CASASFQETQYF

clone_size: -
v_call: TRBV7-8
d_call: -
j_call: TRBJ2-5
cdr3_nt: TGTGCCAGCAGCCCCCAAGAGACCCAGTACTTC
cdr3_aa: CASSPQETQYF

clone_size: -
v_call: TRBV18
d_call: -
j_call: TRBJ2-7
cdr3_nt: TGTGCCAGCTCCACCGTCACATTTGACGAGCAGTACTTC
cdr3_aa: CASSTVTFDEQYF

clone_size: -
v_call: TRBV6-1
d_call: -
j_call: TRBJ1-1
cdr3_nt: TGTGCCAGCAGTGAAACTCGCAGGAGCACTGAAGCTTTCTTT
cdr3_aa: CASSETRRSTEAFF